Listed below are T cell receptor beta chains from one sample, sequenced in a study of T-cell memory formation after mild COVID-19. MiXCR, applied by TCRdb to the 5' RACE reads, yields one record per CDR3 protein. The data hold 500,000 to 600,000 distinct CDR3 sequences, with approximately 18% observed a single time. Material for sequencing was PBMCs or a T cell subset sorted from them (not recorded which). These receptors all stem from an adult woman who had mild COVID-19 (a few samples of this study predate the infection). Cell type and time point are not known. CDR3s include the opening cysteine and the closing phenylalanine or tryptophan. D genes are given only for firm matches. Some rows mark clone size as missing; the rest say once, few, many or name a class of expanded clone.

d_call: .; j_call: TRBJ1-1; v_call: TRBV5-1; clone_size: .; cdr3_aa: CASSLTEWNTEAFF; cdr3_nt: TGCGCCAGCAGCTTGACAGAATGGAACACTGAAGCTTTCTTT
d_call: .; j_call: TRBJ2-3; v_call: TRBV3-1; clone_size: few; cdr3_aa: CASSQEQFGGPTDTQYF; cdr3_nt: TGTGCCAGCAGCCAAGAGCAATTCGGGGGGCCTACAGATACGCAGTATTTT
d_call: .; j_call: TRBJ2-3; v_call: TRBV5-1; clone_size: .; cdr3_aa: CASSPDRTDTQYF; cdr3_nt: TGCGCCAGCAGCCCCGACCGCACAGATACGCAGTATTTT
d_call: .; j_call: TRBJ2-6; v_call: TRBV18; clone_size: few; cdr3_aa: CASSRSTDSGANVLTF; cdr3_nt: TGTGCCAGCTCACGATCGACAGACTCAGGGGCCAACGTCCTGACTTTC
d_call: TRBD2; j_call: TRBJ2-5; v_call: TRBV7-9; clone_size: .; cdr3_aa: CASSLARGSRLETQYF; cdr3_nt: TGTGCCAGCAGCTTAGCGCGCGGGAGTAGGCTAGAGACCCAGTACTTC
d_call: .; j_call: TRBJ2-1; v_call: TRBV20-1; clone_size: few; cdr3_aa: CSARDAQRSSYNEQFF; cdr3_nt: TGCAGTGCTAGAGATGCCCAGCGGAGCTCCTACAATGAGCAGTTCTTC
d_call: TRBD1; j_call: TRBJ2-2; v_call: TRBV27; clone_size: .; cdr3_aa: CASLTRQGDTGELFF; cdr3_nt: TGTGCCAGCCTAACCCGACAGGGGGACACCGGGGAGCTGTTTTTT
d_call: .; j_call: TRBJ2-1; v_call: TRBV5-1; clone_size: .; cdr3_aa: CASSLVGGGNNEQFF; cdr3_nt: TGCGCCAGCAGCTTGGTTGGGGGAGGCAACAATGAGCAGTTCTTC
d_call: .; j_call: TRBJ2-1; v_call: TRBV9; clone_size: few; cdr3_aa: CASSGDPETGGPLDEQFF; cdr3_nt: TGTGCCAGCAGCGGAGACCCTGAGACTGGAGGCCCCTTGGATGAGCAGTTCTTC
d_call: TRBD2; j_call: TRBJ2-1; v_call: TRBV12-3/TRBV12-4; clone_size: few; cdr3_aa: CASSFRTSGTNEQFF; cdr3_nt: TGTGCCAGCAGTTTTAGGACTAGCGGGACCAATGAGCAGTTCTTC
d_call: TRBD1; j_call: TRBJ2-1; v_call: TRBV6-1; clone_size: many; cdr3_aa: CASNRQGLGQFF; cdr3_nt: TGTGCCAGCAACCGACAGGGTTTGGGGCAGTTCTTC
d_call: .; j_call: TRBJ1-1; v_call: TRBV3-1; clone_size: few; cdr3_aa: CASSPLAGNTEAFF; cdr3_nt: TGTGCCAGCAGCCCCCTCGCAGGGAATACTGAAGCTTTCTTT
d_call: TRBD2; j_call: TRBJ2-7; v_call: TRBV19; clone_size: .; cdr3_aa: CASSRAGGWGEQYF; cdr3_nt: TGTGCCAGTAGTAGAGCGGGAGGTTGGGGAGAGCAGTACTTC
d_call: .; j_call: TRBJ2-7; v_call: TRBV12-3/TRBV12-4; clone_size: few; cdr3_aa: CASSGHGSGDYEQYF; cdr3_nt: TGTGCCAGCAGTGGACACGGAAGCGGAGACTACGAGCAGTACTTC
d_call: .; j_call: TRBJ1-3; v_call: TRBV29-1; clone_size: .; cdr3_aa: CSVEEVGNTIYF; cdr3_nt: TGCAGCGTTGAAGAAGTTGGAAACACCATATATTTT
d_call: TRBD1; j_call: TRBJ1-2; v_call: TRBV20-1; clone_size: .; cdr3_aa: CSARDRDRPYGYTF; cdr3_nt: TGCAGTGCTAGAGACCGGGACAGACCCTATGGCTACACCTTC
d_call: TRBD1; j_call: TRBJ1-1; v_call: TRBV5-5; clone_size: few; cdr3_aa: CASSPPGQGVNTEAFF; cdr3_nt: TGTGCCAGCAGCCCACCGGGACAGGGGGTGAACACTGAAGCTTTCTTT
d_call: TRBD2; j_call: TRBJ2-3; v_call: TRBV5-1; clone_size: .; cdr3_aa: CASSLDWDSAGGGDTQYF; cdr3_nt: TGCGCCAGCAGCTTGGATTGGGATTCGGCGGGAGGCGGCGATACGCAGTATTTT
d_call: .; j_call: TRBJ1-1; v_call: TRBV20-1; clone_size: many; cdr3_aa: CSARAPLNTEAFF; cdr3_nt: TGCAGTGCTAGAGCCCCCTTGAACACTGAAGCTTTCTTT
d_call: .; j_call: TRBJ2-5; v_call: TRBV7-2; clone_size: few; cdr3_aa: CASSLSFGETQYF; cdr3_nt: TGTGCCAGCAGCTTAAGCTTTGGGGAGACCCAGTACTTC
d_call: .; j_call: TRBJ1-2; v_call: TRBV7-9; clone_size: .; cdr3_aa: CAIRTEYYGYTF; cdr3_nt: TGTGCCATCCGGACGGAGTACTATGGCTACACCTTC
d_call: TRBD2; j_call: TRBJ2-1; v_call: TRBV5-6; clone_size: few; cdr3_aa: CATKTSGTSYNEQFF; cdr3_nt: TGTGCCACCAAGACTAGCGGGACCTCCTACAATGAGCAGTTCTTC
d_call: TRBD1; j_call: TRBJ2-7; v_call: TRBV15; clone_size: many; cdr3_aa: CATSRLAGGNYEQYF; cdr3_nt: TGTGCCACCAGCCGTTTGGCAGGGGGCAACTACGAGCAGTACTTC
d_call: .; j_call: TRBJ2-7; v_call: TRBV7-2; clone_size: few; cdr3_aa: CASSPKVGGANEQYF; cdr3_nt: TGTGCCAGCAGCCCCAAGGTGGGCGGAGCTAACGAGCAGTACTTC
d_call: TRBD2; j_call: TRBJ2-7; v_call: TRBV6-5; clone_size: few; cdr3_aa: CASSYSLAAFYEQYF; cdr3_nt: TGTGCCAGCAGTTACTCACTAGCGGCTTTCTACGAGCAGTACTTC
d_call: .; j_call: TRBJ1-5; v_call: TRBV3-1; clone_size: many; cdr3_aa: CASSQLPGGDQPQHF; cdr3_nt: TGTGCCAGCAGCCAATTACCCGGGGGTGATCAGCCCCAGCATTTT
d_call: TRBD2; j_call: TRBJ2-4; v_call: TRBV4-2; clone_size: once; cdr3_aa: CASSQDRGTSGSGYIQYF; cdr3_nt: TGTGCCAGCAGCCAAGACCGCGGGACTAGCGGGAGTGGGTACATTCAGTACTTC
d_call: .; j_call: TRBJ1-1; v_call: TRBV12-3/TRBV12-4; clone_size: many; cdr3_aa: CASSLWGSEAFF; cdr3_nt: TGTGCCAGCAGTTTATGGGGGAGTGAAGCTTTCTTT
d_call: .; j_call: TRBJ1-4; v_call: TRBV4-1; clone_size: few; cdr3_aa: CASSQVLNEKLFF; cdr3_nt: TGCGCCAGCAGCCAAGTCCTTAATGAAAAACTGTTTTTT
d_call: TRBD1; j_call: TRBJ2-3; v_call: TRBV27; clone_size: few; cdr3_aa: CASSLPQGDTQYF; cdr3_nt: TGTGCCAGCAGTTTACCACAGGGGGATACGCAGTATTTT
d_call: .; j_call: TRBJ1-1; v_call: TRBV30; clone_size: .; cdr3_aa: CACRRDYTEAFF; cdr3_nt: TGTGCCTGTCGTAGGGACTACACTGAAGCTTTCTTT
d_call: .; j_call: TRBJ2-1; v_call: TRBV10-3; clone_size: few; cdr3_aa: CAISELNGVDEQFF; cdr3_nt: TGTGCCATCAGTGAGTTGAACGGGGTCGATGAGCAGTTCTTC
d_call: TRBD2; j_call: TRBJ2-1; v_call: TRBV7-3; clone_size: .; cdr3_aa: CASSSSGTTNEQFF; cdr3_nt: TGTGCCAGCAGCTCCTCCGGGACTACAAATGAGCAGTTCTTC
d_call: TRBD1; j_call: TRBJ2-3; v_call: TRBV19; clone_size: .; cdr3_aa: CASSNPIRQGRRNTQYF; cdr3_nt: TGTGCCAGTAGCAATCCTATCAGACAGGGAAGACGCAATACGCAGTATTTT
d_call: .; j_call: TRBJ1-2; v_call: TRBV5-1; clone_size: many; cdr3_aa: CASSPGQLLTSYGYTF; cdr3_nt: TGCGCCAGCAGCCCCGGACAGCTACTTACTTCCTATGGCTACACCTTC
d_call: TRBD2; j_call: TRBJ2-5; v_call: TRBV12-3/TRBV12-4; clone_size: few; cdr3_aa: CASSSRTSLRLPETQYF; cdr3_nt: TGTGCCAGCAGTTCACGGACTAGCTTAAGGCTACCCGAGACCCAGTACTTC
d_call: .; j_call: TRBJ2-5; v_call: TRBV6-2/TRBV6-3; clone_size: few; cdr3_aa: CASRGSAAKETQYF; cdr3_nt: TGTGCCAGCAGAGGTAGCGCCGCCAAAGAGACCCAGTACTTC
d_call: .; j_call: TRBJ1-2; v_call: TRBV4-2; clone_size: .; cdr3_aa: CASSLSVRGSYGYTF; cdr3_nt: TGTGCCAGCAGCCTCTCGGTGAGGGGATCCTATGGCTACACCTTC
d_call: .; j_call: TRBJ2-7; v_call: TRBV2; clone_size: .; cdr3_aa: CASLVFSYEQYF; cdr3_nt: TGTGCCAGCCTTGTGTTCAGCTACGAGCAGTACTTC
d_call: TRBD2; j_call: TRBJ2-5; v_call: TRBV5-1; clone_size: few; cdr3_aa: CASSHGTSGLETQYF; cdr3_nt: TGCGCCAGCAGCCACGGGACTAGCGGCCTAGAGACCCAGTACTTC